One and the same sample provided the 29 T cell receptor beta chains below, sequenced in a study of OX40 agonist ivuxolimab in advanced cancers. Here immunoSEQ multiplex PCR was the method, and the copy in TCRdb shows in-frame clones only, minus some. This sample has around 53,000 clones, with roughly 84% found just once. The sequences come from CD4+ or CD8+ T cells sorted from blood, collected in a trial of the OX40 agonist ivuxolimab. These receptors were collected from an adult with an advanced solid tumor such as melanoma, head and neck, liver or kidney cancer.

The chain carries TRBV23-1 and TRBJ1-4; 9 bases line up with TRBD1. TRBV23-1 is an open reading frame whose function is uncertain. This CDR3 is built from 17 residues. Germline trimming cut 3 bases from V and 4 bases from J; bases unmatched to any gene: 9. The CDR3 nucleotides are TGCGCCAGCAGTCACGGGACAGGGAGTGGTCTTAATGAAAAACTGTTTTTT. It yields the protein CASSHGTGSGLNEKLFF.

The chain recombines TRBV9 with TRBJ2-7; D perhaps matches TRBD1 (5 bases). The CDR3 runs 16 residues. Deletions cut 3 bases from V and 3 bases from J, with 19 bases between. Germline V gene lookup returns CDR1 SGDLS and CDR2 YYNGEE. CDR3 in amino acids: CASSESTDLRSYEQYF. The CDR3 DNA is TGTGCCAGCAGCGAGTCGACAGACCTTCGGAGCTACGAGCAGTACTTC.

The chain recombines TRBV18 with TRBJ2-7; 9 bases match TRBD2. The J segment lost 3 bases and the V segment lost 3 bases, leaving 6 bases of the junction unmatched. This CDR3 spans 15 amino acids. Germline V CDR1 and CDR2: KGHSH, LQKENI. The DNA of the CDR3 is TGTGCCAGCTCACCTGGACTAGCGACAATCTACGAGCAGTACTTC. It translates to CASSPGLATIYEQYF.

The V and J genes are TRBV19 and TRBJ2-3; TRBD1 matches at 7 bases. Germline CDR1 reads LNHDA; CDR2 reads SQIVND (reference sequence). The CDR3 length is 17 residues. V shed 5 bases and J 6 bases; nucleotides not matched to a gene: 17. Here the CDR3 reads CASSFLGSGQTYDTQYF. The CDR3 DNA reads TGTGCCAGTAGTTTCTTGGGATCGGGACAGACGTATGATACGCAGTATTTT.

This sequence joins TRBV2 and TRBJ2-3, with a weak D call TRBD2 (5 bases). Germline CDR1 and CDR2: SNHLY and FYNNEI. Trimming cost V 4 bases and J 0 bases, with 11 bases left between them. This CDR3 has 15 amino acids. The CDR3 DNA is TGTGCCAGCAGTGCAATAGCGATTAGCACAGATACGCAGTATTTT. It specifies CASSAIAISTDTQYF.

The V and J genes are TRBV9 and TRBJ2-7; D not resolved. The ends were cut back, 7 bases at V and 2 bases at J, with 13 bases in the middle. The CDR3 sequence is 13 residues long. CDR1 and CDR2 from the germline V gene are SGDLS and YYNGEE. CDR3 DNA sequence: TGTGCCAGCGGCAACCTCCTAACCTACGAGCAGTACTTC. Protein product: CASGNLLTYEQYF.

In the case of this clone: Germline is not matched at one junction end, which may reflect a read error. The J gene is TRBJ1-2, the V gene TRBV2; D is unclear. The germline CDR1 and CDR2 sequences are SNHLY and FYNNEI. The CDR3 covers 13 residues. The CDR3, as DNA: TGTGCCAGCAGCGAAGGACTTAACTATGGCTACACCTTC. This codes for CASSEGLNYGYTF.

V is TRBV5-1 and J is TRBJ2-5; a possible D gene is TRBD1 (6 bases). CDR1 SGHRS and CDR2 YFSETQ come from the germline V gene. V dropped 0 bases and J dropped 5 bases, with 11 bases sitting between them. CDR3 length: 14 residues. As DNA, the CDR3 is TGCGCCAGCAGCTTGGAAGGGGGAGCGGAGACCCAGTACTTC. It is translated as CASSLEGGAETQYF. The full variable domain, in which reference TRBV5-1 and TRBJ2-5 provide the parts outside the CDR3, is KAGVTQTPRYLIKTRGQQVTLSCSPISGHRSVSWYQQTPGQGLQFLFEYFSETQRNKGNFPGRFSGRQFSNSRSEMNVSTLELGDSALYLCASSLEGGAETQYFGPGTRLLVL.

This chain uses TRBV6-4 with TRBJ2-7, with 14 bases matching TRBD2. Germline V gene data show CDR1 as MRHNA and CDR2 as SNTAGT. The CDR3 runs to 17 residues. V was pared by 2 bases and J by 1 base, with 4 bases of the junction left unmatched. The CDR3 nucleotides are TGTGCCAGCAGTGACCCTAGGACTAGCGGGGGGTCCTACGAGCAGTACTTC. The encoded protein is CASSDPRTSGGSYEQYF.

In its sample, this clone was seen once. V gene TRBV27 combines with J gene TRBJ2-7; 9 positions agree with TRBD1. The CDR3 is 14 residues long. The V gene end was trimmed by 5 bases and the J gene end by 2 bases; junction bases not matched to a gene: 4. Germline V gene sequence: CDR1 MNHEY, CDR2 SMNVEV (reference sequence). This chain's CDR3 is CASSGDRGTYEQYF. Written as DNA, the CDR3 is TGTGCCAGCAGTGGTGACAGGGGGACCTACGAGCAGTACTTC.

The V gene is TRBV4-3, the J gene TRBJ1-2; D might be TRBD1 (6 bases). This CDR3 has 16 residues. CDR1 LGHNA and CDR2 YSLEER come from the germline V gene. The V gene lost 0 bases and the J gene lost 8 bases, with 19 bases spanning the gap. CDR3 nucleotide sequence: TGCGCCAGCAGCCAAGAACTTTACGGGGGCTTAGGGGGCTACACCTTC. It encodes CASSQELYGGLGGYTF.

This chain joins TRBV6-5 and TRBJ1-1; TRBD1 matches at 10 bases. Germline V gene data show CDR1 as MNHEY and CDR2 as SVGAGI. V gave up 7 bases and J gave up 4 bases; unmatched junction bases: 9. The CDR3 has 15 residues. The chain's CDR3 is CASTSGTGDLTEAFF. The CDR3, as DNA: TGTGCCAGCACCTCCGGGACAGGGGACCTCACTGAAGCTTTCTTT.

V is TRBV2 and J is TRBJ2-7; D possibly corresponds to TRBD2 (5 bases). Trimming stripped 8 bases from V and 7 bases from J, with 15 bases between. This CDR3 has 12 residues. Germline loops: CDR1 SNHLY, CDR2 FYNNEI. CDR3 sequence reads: CASYPDSGEQYF. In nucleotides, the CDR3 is TGTGCCAGCTACCCCGACTCGGGAGAGCAGTACTTC.

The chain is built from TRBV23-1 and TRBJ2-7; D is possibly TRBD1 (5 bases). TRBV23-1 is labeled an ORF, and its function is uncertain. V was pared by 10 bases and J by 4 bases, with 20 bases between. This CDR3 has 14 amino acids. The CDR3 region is CATSERTPYYEQYF. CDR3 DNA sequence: TGCGCCACCAGCGAGAGGACACCTTATTACGAGCAGTACTTC.

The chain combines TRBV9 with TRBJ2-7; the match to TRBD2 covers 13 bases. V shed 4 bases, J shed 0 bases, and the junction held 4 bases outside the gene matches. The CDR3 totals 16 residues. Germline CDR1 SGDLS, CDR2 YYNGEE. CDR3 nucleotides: TGTGCCAGCAGCCCGGGACTAGCGGGGCCCTCCTACGAGCAGTACTTC. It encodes CASSPGLAGPSYEQYF.

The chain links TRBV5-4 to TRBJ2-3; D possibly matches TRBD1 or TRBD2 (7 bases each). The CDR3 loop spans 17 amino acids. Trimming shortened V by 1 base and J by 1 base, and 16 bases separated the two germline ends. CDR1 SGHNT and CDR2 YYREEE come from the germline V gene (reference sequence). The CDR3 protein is CASSLSRGGGRTDTQYF. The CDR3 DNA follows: TGTGCCAGCAGCTTGTCGAGGGGAGGGGGCCGCACAGATACGCAGTATTTT.

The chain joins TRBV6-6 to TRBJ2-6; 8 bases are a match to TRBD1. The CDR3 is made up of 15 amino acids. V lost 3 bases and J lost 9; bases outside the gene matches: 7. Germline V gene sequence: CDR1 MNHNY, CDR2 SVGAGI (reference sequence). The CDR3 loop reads CASSYRQGFHNVLTF. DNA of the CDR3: TGTGCCAGCAGTTATCGACAGGGGTTTCACAACGTCCTGACTTTC.

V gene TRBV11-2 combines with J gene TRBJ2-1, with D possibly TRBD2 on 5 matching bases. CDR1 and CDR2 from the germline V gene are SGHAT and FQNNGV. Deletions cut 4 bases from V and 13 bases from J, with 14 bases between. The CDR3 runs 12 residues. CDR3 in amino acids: CASSSVGAVQFF. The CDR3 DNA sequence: TGTGCCAGCAGCTCCGTAGGAGCGGTTCAGTTCTTC. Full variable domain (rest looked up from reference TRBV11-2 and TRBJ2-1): EAGVAQSPRYKIIEKRQSVAFWCNPISGHATLYWYQQILGQGPKLLIQFQNNGVVDDSQLPKDRFSAERLKGVDSTLKIQPAKLEDSAVYLCASSSVGAVQFFGPGTRLTVL.

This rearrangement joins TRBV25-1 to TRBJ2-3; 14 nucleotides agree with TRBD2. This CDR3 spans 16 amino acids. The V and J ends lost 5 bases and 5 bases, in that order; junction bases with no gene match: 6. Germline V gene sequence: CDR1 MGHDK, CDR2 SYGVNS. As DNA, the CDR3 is TGTGCCAGCAGTCGAGCCGGACTAGCGGGAGGAGATACGCAGTATTTT. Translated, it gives CASSRAGLAGGDTQYF.

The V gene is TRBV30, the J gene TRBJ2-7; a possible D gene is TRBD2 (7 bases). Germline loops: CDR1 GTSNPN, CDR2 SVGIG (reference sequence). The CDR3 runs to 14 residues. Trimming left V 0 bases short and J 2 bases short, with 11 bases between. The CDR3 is CAWSVGGVTYEQYF. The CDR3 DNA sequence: TGTGCCTGGAGTGTAGGGGGGGTCACCTACGAGCAGTACTTC.

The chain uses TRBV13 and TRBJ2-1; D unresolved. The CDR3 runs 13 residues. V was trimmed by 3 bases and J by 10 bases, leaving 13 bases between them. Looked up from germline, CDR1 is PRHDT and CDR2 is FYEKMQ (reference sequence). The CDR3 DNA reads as TGTGCCAGCAGCTTTAGGGCGGTGGACGAGCAGTTCTTC. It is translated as CASSFRAVDEQFF.

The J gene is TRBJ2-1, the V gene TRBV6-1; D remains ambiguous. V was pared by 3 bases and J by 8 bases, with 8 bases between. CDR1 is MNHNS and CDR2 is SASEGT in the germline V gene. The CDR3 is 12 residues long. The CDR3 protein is CASSETGHEQFF. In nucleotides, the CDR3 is TGTGCCAGCAGTGAGACTGGCCATGAGCAGTTCTTC.

CDR3 protein: CASSRQETQYF. The CDR3 DNA is TGTGCCAGCAGTCGACAAGAGACCCAGTACTTC. This chain connects TRBV6-5 to TRBJ2-5, with D unresolved. Trimming took off 5 bases at V and 2 bases at J, with 3 bases between the two ends. CDR1 and CDR2 from the germline V gene are MNHEY and SVGAGI. This CDR3 comprises 11 residues.

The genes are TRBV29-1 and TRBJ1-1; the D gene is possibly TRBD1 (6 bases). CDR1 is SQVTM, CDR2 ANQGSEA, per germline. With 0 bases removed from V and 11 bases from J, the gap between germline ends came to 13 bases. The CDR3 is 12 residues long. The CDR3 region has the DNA TGCAGCGTTGAAGAGCTGGACAGTGGGGCTTTCTTT. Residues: CSVEELDSGAFF.

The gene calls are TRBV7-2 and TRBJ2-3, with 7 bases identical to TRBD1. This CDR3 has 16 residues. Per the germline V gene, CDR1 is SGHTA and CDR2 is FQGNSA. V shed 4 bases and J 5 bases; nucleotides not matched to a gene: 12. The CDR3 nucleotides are TGTGCCAGCAGCTCCTTCCGGGACAGATCGCGAGATACGCAGTATTTT. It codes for CASSSFRDRSRDTQYF.

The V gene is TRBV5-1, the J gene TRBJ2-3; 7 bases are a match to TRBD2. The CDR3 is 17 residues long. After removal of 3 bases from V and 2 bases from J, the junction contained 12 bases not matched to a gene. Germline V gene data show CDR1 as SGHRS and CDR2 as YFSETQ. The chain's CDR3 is CASSSLFGGGDTDTQYF. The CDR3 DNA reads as TGCGCCAGCAGCTCCCTATTTGGGGGAGGGGACACAGATACGCAGTATTTT.

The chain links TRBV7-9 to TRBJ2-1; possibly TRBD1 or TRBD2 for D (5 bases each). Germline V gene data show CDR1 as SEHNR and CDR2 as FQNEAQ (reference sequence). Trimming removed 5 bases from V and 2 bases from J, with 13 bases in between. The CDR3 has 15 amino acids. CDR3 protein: CASSPLQGAYNEQFF. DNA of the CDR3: TGTGCCAGCAGCCCCCTCCAGGGAGCCTACAATGAGCAGTTCTTC. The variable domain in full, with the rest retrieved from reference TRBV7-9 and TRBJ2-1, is DTGVSQNPRHKITKRGQNVTFRCDPISEHNRLYWYRQTLGQGPEFLTYFQNEAQLEKSRLLSDRFSAERPKGSFSTLEIQRTEQGDSAMYLCASSPLQGAYNEQFFGPGTRLTVL.

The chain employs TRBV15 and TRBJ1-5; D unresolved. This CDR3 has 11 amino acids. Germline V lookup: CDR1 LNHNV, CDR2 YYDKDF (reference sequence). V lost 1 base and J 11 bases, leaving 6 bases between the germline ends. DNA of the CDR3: TGTGCCACCAGCAGAGGTGGGACCCAGCATTTT. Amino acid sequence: CATSRGGTQHF.

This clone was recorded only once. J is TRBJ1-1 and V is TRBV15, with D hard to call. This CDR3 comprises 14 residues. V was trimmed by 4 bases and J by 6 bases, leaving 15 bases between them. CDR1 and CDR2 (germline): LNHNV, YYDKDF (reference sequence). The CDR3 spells CATSTRVEFSEAFF. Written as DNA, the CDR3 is TGTGCCACCAGCACCCGCGTGGAGTTCTCTGAAGCTTTCTTT.